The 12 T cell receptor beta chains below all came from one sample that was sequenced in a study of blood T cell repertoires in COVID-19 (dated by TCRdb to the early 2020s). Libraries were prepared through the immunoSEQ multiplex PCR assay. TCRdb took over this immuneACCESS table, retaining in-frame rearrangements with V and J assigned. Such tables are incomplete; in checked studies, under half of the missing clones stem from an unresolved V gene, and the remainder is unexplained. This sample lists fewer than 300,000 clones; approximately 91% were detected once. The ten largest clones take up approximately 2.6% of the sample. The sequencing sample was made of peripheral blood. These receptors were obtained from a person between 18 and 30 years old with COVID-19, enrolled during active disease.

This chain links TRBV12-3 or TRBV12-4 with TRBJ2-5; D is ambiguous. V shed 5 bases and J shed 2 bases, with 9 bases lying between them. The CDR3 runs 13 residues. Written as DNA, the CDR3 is TGTGCCAGCAGTAACGACTTACAAGAGACCCAGTACTTC. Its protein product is CASSNDLQETQYF.

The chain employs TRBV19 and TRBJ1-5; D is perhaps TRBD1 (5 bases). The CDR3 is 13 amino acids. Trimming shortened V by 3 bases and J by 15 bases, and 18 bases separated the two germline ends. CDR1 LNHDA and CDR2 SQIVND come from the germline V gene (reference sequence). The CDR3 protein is CASSIDLQGIPHF. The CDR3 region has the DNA TGTGCCAGTAGTATTGACCTCCAGGGTATTCCGCATTTT.

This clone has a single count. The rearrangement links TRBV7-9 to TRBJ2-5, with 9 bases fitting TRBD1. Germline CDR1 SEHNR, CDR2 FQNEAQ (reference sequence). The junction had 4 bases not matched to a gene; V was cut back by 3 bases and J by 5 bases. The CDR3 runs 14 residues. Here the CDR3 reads CASSFSGTGETQYF. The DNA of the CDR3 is TGTGCCAGCAGCTTTTCCGGGACAGGGGAGACCCAGTACTTC.

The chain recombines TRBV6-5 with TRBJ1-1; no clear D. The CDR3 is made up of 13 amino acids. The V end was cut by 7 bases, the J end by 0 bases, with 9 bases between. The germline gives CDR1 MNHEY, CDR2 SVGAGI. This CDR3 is CASTRLVNTEAFF. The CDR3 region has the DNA TGTGCCAGCACGAGGTTAGTGAACACTGAAGCTTTCTTT.

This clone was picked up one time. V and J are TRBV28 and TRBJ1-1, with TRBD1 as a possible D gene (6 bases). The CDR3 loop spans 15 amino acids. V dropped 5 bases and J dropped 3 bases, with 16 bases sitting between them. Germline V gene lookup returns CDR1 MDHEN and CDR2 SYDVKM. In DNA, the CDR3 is TGTGCCAGCAGTGCCTCGGGGGGCGTGGACACTGAAGCTTTCTTT. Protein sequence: CASSASGGVDTEAFF.

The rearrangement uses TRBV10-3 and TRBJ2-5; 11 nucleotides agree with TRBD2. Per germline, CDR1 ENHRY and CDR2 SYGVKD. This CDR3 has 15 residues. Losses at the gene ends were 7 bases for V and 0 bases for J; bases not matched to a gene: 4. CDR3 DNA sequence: TGTGCCATCAACCGACTAGCGGGAAACCAAGAGACCCAGTACTTC. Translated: CAINRLAGNQETQYF.

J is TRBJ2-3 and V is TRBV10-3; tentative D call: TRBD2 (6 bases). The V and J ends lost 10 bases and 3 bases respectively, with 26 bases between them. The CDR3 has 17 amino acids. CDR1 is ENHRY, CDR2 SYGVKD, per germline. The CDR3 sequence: CATALSPSSVSTDTQYF. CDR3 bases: TGTGCCACCGCCCTCTCCCCTTCTAGCGTATCGACAGATACGCAGTATTTT.

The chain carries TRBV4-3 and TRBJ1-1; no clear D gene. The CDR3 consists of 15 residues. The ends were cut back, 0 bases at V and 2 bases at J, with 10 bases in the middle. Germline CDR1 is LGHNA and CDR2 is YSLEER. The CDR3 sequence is CASSQDPVDNTEAFF. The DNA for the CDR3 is TGCGCCAGCAGCCAAGACCCAGTTGATAACACTGAAGCTTTCTTT.

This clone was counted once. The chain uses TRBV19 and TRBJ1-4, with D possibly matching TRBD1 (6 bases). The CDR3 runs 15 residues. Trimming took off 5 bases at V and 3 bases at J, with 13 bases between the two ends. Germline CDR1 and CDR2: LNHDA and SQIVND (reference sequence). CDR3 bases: TGTGCCAGTAGTGCACAGGGTTTAGCTAATGAAAAACTGTTTTTT. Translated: CASSAQGLANEKLFF.

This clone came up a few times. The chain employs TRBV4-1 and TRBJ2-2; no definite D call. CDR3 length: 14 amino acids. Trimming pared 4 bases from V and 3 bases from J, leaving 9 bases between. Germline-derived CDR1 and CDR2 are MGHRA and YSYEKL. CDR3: CASSLTAHTGELFF. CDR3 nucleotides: TGCGCCAGCAGCCTAACAGCCCACACCGGGGAGCTGTTTTTT.

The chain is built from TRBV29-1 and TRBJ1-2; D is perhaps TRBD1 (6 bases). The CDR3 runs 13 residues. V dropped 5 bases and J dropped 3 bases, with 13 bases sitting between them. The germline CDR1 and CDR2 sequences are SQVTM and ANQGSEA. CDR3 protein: CSVSGGLHYGYTF. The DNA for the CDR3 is TGCAGCGTTAGCGGGGGCTTGCACTATGGCTACACCTTC.

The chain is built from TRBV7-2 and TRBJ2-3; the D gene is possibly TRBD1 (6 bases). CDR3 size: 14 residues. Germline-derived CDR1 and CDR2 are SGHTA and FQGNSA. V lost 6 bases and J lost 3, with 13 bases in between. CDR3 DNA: TGTGCCAGCAGTCCTTGGACAGATACAGATACGCAGTATTTT. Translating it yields CASSPWTDTDTQYF.